The table lists the clone carrying this T cell receptor beta chain with a few counts. The antigen is not known. Time point meaning: persistent/refractory GD, antithyroid drugs over 5 years with positive TRAb. From PBMCs, RNA was extracted and then used to make the TCR library. In building TCR beta libraries, iRepertoire HTBI primers were used together with Arm-PCR of CDR3 regions. TCRdb re-analysed the multiplex PCR reads in MiXCR, keeping a single row per CDR3 protein. The sample yields nearly 350,000 distinct CDR3 sequences, 20% seen once. The record originates from a study of regulatory T cells in long-lasting Graves disease. Study in general: Disease was considered persistent Graves' disease after over 5 years of antithyroid drugs (with positive TSH receptor antibodies).

Study findings and constraints: Persistent Graves' patients had lower TCR diversity than newly diagnosed ones.

The sequence was obtained from a female donor with Graves disease. The starting material was peripheral blood mononuclear cells (PBMCs), obtained when the disease was refractory, from a patient treated with antithyroid drugs.

The CDR3 DNA reads as TGCGCCAGCAGCCAAGCCACTTTAGAAAAACTGTTTTTT. It translates to CASSQATLEKLFF. V usage is TRBV4-1 and J usage is TRBJ1-4, with D unresolved. Trimming removed 1 base at V and 8 bases at J, with 8 bases between. Germline V gene data show CDR1 as MGHRA and CDR2 as YSYEKL. CDR3 length: 13 amino acids.